These T cell receptor beta chains were read from a single sample in a study of CD8 T cells in ankylosing spondylitis. From the 5' RACE reads, TCRdb called clonotypes with MiXCR, one entry per CDR3 protein. The sample shows under 450,000 distinct CDR3 sequences, over 15% of them seen only once. Material: blood, either unsorted or a sorted T cell fraction (not recorded which). The origin of the receptors is a male donor with ankylosing spondylitis. Each CDR3 is given with its conserved first and last residue. Fields, in order: V gene, D gene, J gene, clone size, CDR3 protein, CDR3 DNA. D genes are given only for firm matches. Clone size is shown for a subset of rows, as once, few, many or a class of expanded clone.

V: TRBV9
D: NA
J: TRBJ2-5
size: NA
CDR3: CASSVDAGETQYF
DNA: TGTGCCAGCAGCGTAGATGCCGGGGAGACCCAGTACTTC

V: TRBV5-1
D: TRBD1
J: TRBJ1-1
size: NA
CDR3: CASKQGGVGNTEAFF
DNA: TGCGCCAGCAAACAGGGGGGGGTTGGGAACACTGAAGCTTTCTTT

V: TRBV3-1
D: NA
J: TRBJ2-7
size: NA
CDR3: CAGSQAVEQYF
DNA: TGTGCCGGCAGCCAAGCTGTGGAGCAGTACTTC

V: TRBV20-1
D: TRBD2
J: TRBJ2-5
size: NA
CDR3: CSASPQRGYQETQYF
DNA: TGCAGTGCTAGCCCCCAGCGGGGGTACCAAGAGACCCAGTACTTC

V: TRBV5-1
D: NA
J: TRBJ2-7
size: many
CDR3: CASSLEGSIYEQYF
DNA: TGCGCCAGCAGCTTGGAGGGGTCCATCTACGAGCAGTACTTC

V: TRBV7-6
D: TRBD2
J: TRBJ2-1
size: few
CDR3: CASSPASGGLQFF
DNA: TGTGCCAGCAGCCCAGCTAGCGGGGGGCTGCAGTTCTTC

V: TRBV12-3/TRBV12-4
D: TRBD2
J: TRBJ2-1
size: NA
CDR3: CASTDGAGGYNEQFF
DNA: TGTGCCAGCACCGACGGTGCGGGAGGGTACAATGAGCAGTTCTTC

V: TRBV12-3/TRBV12-4
D: NA
J: TRBJ1-1
size: NA
CDR3: CASSFGVRNTEAFF
DNA: TGTGCCAGCAGTTTCGGGGTACGGAACACTGAAGCTTTCTTT

V: TRBV30
D: TRBD1
J: TRBJ2-2
size: NA
CDR3: CAWNVGGTGAGELFF
DNA: TGTGCCTGGAATGTAGGGGGGACAGGAGCCGGGGAGCTGTTTTTT

V: TRBV6-2/TRBV6-3
D: TRBD2
J: TRBJ2-3
size: NA
CDR3: CASSYRLAGIAKSDTQYF
DNA: TGTGCCAGCAGTTATCGGCTAGCGGGGATCGCAAAGTCAGATACGCAGTATTTT

V: TRBV3-1
D: NA
J: TRBJ2-7
size: NA
CDR3: CACSHTFSQGGEQYF
DNA: TGTGCCTGCAGCCACACCTTCAGTCAGGGTGGCGAGCAGTACTTC

V: TRBV12-3/TRBV12-4
D: TRBD2
J: TRBJ2-7
size: few
CDR3: CASSETSGPYEQYF
DNA: TGTGCCAGCAGTGAGACTAGCGGGCCATACGAGCAGTACTTC

V: TRBV28
D: TRBD1
J: TRBJ1-4
size: many
CDR3: CASSPRTGGEKLFF
DNA: TGTGCCAGCAGTCCCCGGACAGGGGGGGAAAAACTGTTTTTT

V: TRBV5-5
D: TRBD2
J: TRBJ2-1
size: few
CDR3: CASSLRVAGVDEQFF
DNA: TGTGCCAGCAGCTTGCGGGTAGCGGGAGTAGATGAGCAGTTCTTC

V: TRBV15
D: NA
J: TRBJ1-2
size: few
CDR3: CATSKEQDWDYGYTF
DNA: TGTGCCACCAGCAAAGAACAGGATTGGGACTATGGCTACACCTTC

V: TRBV12-3/TRBV12-4
D: NA
J: TRBJ1-4
size: NA
CDR3: CASSEGFANEKLFF
DNA: TGTGCCAGCAGTGAGGGGTTCGCTAATGAAAAACTGTTTTTT

V: TRBV6-5
D: NA
J: TRBJ2-5
size: few
CDR3: CASSYSRPRETQYF
DNA: TGTGCCAGCAGTTACTCGAGACCGAGGGAGACCCAGTACTTC

V: TRBV5-1
D: TRBD1
J: TRBJ2-3
size: few
CDR3: CASSLGQGASDTQYF
DNA: TGTGCCAGCAGCTTGGGACAGGGTGCCTCAGATACGCAGTATTTT

V: TRBV11-2
D: TRBD1
J: TRBJ2-7
size: once
CDR3: CASSLGGQGNEQYF
DNA: TGTGCCAGCAGCTTAGGGGGACAGGGAAACGAGCAGTACTTC

V: TRBV12-3/TRBV12-4
D: NA
J: TRBJ2-2
size: few
CDR3: CASSASNTGELFF
DNA: TGTGCCAGCAGTGCCTCGAACACCGGGGAGCTGTTTTTT

V: TRBV6-1
D: TRBD1
J: TRBJ1-3
size: many
CDR3: CASKQGNSGNTIYF
DNA: TGTGCCAGCAAACAGGGGAATTCTGGAAACACCATATATTTT

V: TRBV5-1
D: TRBD1
J: TRBJ1-5
size: few
CDR3: CASSPGTGPSNQPQHF
DNA: TGCGCCAGCAGCCCCGGGACAGGGCCCAGCAATCAGCCCCAGCATTTT

V: TRBV6-6
D: TRBD2
J: TRBJ2-7
size: NA
CDR3: CASSKRGRGEQYF
DNA: TGTGCCAGCAGTAAGCGGGGGCGGGGCGAGCAGTACTTC

V: TRBV3-1
D: TRBD1
J: TRBJ2-3
size: NA
CDR3: CASSQGTGQGGTDTQYF
DNA: TGTGCCAGCAGCCAAGGGACGGGACAGGGTGGCACAGATACGCAGTATTTT

V: TRBV12-3/TRBV12-4
D: NA
J: TRBJ2-1
size: few
CDR3: CASSGQIYNEQFF
DNA: TGTGCCAGCAGCGGACAGATCTACAATGAGCAGTTCTTC

V: TRBV9
D: TRBD1
J: TRBJ1-2
size: few
CDR3: CASSRTGKDGYTF
DNA: TGTGCCAGCAGTAGGACAGGAAAGGATGGCTACACCTTC

V: TRBV5-1
D: TRBD2
J: TRBJ2-3
size: many
CDR3: CASNRGDSQDTQYF
DNA: TGCGCCAGCAACCGGGGGGACTCACAGGATACGCAGTATTTT

V: TRBV4-1
D: NA
J: TRBJ2-3
size: few
CDR3: CASSQEGGLPRADTQYF
DNA: TGCGCCAGCAGCCAAGAGGGGGGACTTCCTAGGGCAGATACGCAGTATTTT

V: TRBV12-3/TRBV12-4
D: TRBD2
J: TRBJ2-5
size: few
CDR3: CASSSYSGGQETQYF
DNA: TGTGCCAGCAGTTCATATAGCGGGGGACAAGAGACCCAGTACTTC

V: TRBV3-1
D: NA
J: TRBJ2-2
size: many
CDR3: CASSQGVLGGATGELFF
DNA: TGTGCCAGCAGCCAAGGGGTACTAGGAGGGGCGACCGGGGAGCTGTTTTTT

V: TRBV15
D: TRBD1
J: TRBJ1-1
size: many
CDR3: CATSRGGTGNTEAFF
DNA: TGTGCCACCAGCAGAGGCGGGACAGGGAACACTGAAGCTTTCTTT

V: TRBV18
D: NA
J: TRBJ1-1
size: NA
CDR3: CASSPMIVAGSMNTEAFF
DNA: TGTGCCAGCTCACCGATGATCGTGGCCGGCTCAATGAACACTGAAGCTTTCTTT

V: TRBV4-2
D: NA
J: TRBJ2-7
size: many
CDR3: CASSQDQGSYEQYF
DNA: TGTGCCAGCAGCCAAGATCAGGGTTCCTACGAGCAGTACTTC

V: TRBV15
D: TRBD1
J: TRBJ1-1
size: NA
CDR3: CATSRVGEKGGRTEAFF
DNA: TGTGCCACCAGCAGAGTTGGGGAAAAAGGGGGCAGGACTGAAGCTTTCTTT

V: TRBV12-3/TRBV12-4
D: TRBD1
J: TRBJ2-1
size: NA
CDR3: CASSTPDRGLYNEQFF
DNA: TGTGCCAGCAGTACCCCTGACAGGGGGCTTTACAATGAGCAGTTCTTC

V: TRBV5-1
D: TRBD1
J: TRBJ2-1
size: NA
CDR3: CASSMETGGAYNEQFF
DNA: TGCGCCAGCAGCATGGAAACAGGGGGTGCCTACAATGAGCAGTTCTTC

V: TRBV12-3/TRBV12-4
D: TRBD2
J: TRBJ2-7
size: many
CDR3: CASSSLAHEQYF
DNA: TGTGCCAGCAGTTCACTAGCGCACGAGCAGTACTTC

V: TRBV11-2
D: NA
J: TRBJ2-7
size: NA
CDR3: CASSLEGVEQYF
DNA: TGTGCCAGCAGCTTAGAAGGGGTCGAGCAGTACTTC

V: TRBV9
D: TRBD2
J: TRBJ2-1
size: NA
CDR3: CASSTRSGLGDEQFF
DNA: TGTGCCAGCAGCACACGTAGCGGGTTGGGCGATGAGCAGTTCTTC

V: TRBV5-1
D: NA
J: TRBJ2-3
size: NA
CDR3: CASSLGGTSDTQYF
DNA: TGCGCCAGCAGCTTAGGAGGGACTTCAGATACGCAGTATTTT

V: TRBV20-1
D: TRBD2
J: TRBJ2-1
size: NA
CDR3: CSARDMTSGSNEQFF
DNA: TGCAGTGCTAGAGACATGACTAGCGGAAGCAATGAGCAGTTCTTC

V: TRBV6-2/TRBV6-3
D: NA
J: TRBJ2-7
size: few
CDR3: CASSPRGAAGHEQYF
DNA: TGTGCCAGCAGTCCCCGAGGGGCAGCTGGCCACGAGCAGTACTTC

V: TRBV6-2/TRBV6-3
D: TRBD1
J: TRBJ2-7
size: NA
CDR3: CASSYDGSRGPYEQYF
DNA: TGTGCCAGCAGTTACGACGGGTCCAGGGGGCCCTACGAGCAGTACTTC

V: TRBV6-1
D: NA
J: TRBJ2-4
size: NA
CDR3: CASSPRDAKNIQYF
DNA: TGTGCCAGCAGTCCCCGGGACGCCAAAAACATTCAGTACTTC

V: TRBV6-1
D: TRBD2
J: TRBJ2-1
size: few
CDR3: CASNFGLAGSNEQFF
DNA: TGTGCCAGCAACTTCGGACTAGCGGGATCCAATGAGCAGTTCTTC

V: TRBV6-2/TRBV6-3
D: NA
J: TRBJ1-5
size: NA
CDR3: CASSYLGGLQPQHF
DNA: TGTGCCAGCAGTTACCTCGGGGGGCTTCAGCCCCAGCATTTT

V: TRBV20-1
D: TRBD2
J: TRBJ2-7
size: once
CDR3: CSATGLAGVYYEQYF
DNA: TGCAGTGCTACCGGACTAGCGGGAGTCTACTACGAGCAGTACTTC

V: TRBV20-1
D: TRBD2
J: TRBJ2-1
size: few
CDR3: CSARVYKRGPYNEQFF
DNA: TGCAGTGCTAGGGTTTATAAGCGGGGCCCCTACAATGAGCAGTTCTTC

V: TRBV6-1
D: NA
J: TRBJ2-3
size: many
CDR3: CASSATGPPDTQYF
DNA: TGTGCCAGCAGTGCAACAGGTCCTCCAGATACGCAGTATTTT

V: TRBV7-2
D: TRBD1
J: TRBJ2-4
size: few
CDR3: CASSKLGQANIQYF
DNA: TGTGCCAGCAGCAAACTGGGACAGGCGAACATTCAGTACTTC

V: TRBV4-2
D: NA
J: TRBJ2-5
size: NA
CDR3: CASSQALPLETQYF
DNA: TGTGCCAGCAGCCAAGCGCTTCCACTGGAGACCCAGTACTTC

V: TRBV5-6
D: NA
J: TRBJ2-3
size: few
CDR3: CASSSGTGYTDTQYF
DNA: TGTGCCAGCAGCTCGGGGACGGGATACACAGATACGCAGTATTTT

V: TRBV20-1
D: NA
J: TRBJ2-1
size: NA
CDR3: CSVRGAGDTYNEQFF
DNA: TGCAGTGTCAGAGGGGCAGGTGATACCTACAATGAGCAGTTCTTC

V: TRBV15
D: TRBD1
J: TRBJ2-1
size: many
CDR3: CATSRQGATGQFF
DNA: TGTGCCACCAGCAGACAGGGGGCAACTGGGCAGTTCTTC

V: TRBV20-1
D: TRBD1
J: TRBJ1-1
size: few
CDR3: CSASTRQGMNTEAFF
DNA: TGCAGTGCTAGCACCCGACAGGGAATGAACACTGAAGCTTTCTTT

V: TRBV6-2/TRBV6-3
D: NA
J: TRBJ2-1
size: NA
CDR3: CASTDSSSYNEQFF
DNA: TGTGCCAGCACCGACAGCAGCTCCTACAATGAGCAGTTCTTC

V: TRBV10-3
D: NA
J: TRBJ2-7
size: few
CDR3: CAISDPGRVRDEQYF
DNA: TGTGCCATCAGTGACCCGGGACGGGTCCGGGACGAGCAGTACTTC